The TCR beta chain described here comes from a study of cytotoxic CD8 clonotypes in ibrutinib-treated CLL. About the study: The study included roughly 10 relapsed/refractory and under 16 treatment-naive patients; about 18 had IGHV unmutated disease.

Study-wide results and caveats: Lymph node repertoires were not studied, and sampling times were unmatched. At baseline, clonality was higher than in age-matched healthy donors and correlated with CD8+ counts.

Trimming pared 4 bases from V and 0 bases from J, leaving 15 bases between. Looked up from germline, CDR1 is SNHLY and CDR2 is FYNNEI. The CDR3 covers 17 residues. The intended depth for sequencing was 1 in 200,000 to 1 in 1 million T cells. TCRdb's table, derived via immunoSEQ multiplex PCR, lists solely in-frame clones and lacks some. This sample yields 150,000 or so clones, of which 76% are seen a single time; 4.5% to 6.5% belongs to the top ten. Comment on this clone: Its antigen is not known.

This TCR came from a human donor with chronic lymphocytic leukemia. This rearrangement joins TRBV2 to TRBJ1-4; possible D gene TRBD1, 5 bases. The specimen was PBMCs, collected after 24 months of ibrutinib treatment. As DNA, the CDR3 is TGTGCCAGCAGTGCCTATTGGGGCATAACAACTAATGAAAAACTGTTTTTT. This gives the protein CASSAYWGITTNEKLFF.